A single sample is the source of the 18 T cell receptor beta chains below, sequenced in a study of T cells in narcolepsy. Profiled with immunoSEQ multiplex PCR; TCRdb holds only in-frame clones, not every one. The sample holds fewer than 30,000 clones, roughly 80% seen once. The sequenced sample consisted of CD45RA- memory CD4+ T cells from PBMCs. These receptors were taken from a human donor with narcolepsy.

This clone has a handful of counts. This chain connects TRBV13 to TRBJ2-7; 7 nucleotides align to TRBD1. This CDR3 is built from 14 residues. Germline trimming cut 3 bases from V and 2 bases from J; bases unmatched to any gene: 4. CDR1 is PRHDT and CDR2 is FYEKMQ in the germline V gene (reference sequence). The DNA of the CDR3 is TGTGCCAGCAGCTTTTCAGGGGGTCCCTACGAGCAGTACTTC. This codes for CASSFSGGPYEQYF. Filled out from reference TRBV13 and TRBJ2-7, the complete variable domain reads AAGVIQSPRHLIKEKRETATLKCYPIPRHDTVYWYQQGPGQDPQFLISFYEKMQSDKGSIPDRFSAQQFSDYHSELNMSSLELGDSALYFCASSFSGGPYEQYFGPGTRLTVT.

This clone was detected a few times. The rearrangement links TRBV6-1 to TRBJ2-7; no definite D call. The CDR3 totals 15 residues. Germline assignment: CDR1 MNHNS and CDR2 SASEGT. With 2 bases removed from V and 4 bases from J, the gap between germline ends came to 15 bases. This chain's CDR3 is CASSEIGSIIYEQYF. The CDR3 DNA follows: TGTGCCAGCAGTGAAATTGGTAGCATAATTTACGAGCAGTACTTC.

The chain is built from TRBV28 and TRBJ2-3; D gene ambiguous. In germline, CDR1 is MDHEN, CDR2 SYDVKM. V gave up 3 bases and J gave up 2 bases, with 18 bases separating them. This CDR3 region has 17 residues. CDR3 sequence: CASSFGIASLTTDTQYF. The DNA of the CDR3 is TGTGCCAGCAGTTTTGGAATAGCTTCCTTAACCACAGATACGCAGTATTTT. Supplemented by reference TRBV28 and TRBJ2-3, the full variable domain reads DVKVTQSSRYLVKRTGEKVFLECVQDMDHENMFWYRQDPGLGLRLIYFSYDVKMKEKGDIPEGYSVSREKKERFSLILESASTNQTSMYLCASSFGIASLTTDTQYFGPGTRLTVL.

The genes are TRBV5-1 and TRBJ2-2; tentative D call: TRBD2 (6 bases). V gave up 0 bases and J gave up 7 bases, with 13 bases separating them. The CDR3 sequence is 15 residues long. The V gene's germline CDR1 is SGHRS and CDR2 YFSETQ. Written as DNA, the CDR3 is TGCGCCAGCAGCTTGGCGGGGGTAATTGACGGGGAGCTGTTTTTT. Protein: CASSLAGVIDGELFF.

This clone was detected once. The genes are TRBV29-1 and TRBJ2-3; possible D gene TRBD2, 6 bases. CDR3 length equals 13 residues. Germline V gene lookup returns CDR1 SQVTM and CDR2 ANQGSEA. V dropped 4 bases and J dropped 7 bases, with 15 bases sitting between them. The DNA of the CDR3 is TGCAGCGTTGTGGTATCGGGGGAATATACGCAGTATTTT. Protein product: CSVVVSGEYTQYF.

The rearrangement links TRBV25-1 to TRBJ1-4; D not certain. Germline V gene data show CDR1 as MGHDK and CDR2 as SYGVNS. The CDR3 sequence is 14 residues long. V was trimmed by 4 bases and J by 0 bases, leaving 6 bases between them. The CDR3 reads CASSATTTNEKLFF. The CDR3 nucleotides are TGTGCCAGCAGTGCGACTACAACTAATGAAAAACTGTTTTTT.

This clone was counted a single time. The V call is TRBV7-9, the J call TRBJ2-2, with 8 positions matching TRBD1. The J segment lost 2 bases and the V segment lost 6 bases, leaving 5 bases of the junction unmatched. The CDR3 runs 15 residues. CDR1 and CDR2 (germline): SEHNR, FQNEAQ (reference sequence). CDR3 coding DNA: TGTGCCAGCAGGAGACAGGGGTTAAACACCGGGGAGCTGTTTTTT. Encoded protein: CASRRQGLNTGELFF.

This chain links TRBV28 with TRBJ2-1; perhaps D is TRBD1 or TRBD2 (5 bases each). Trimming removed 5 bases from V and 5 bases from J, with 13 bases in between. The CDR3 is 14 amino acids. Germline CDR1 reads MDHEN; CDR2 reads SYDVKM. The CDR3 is CASSAGSTHNEQFF. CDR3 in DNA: TGTGCCAGCAGTGCAGGGAGCACCCACAATGAGCAGTTCTTC. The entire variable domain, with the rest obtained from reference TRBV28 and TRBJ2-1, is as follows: DVKVTQSSRYLVKRTGEKVFLECVQDMDHENMFWYRQDPGLGLRLIYFSYDVKMKEKGDIPEGYSVSREKKERFSLILESASTNQTSMYLCASSAGSTHNEQFFGPGTRLTVL.

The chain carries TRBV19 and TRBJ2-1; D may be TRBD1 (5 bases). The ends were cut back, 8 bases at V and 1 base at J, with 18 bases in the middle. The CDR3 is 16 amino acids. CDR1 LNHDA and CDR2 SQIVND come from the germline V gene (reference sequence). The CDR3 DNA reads TGTGCCAGTGGGGCCCCGTCAGGCCGTTCCTACAATGAGCAGTTCTTC. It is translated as CASGAPSGRSYNEQFF.

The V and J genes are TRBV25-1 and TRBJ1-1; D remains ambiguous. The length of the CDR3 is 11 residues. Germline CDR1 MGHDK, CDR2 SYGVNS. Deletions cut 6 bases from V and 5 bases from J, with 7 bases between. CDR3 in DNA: TGTGCCAGCAGACATTTTACTGAAGCTTTCTTT. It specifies CASRHFTEAFF.

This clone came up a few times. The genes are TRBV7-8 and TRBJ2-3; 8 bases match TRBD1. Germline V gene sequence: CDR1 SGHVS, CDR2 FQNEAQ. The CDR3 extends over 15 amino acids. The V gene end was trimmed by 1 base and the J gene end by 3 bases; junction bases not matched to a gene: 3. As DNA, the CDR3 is TGTGCCAGCAGCTTAGTTGGACAGGGAACAGATACGCAGTATTTT. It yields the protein CASSLVGQGTDTQYF.

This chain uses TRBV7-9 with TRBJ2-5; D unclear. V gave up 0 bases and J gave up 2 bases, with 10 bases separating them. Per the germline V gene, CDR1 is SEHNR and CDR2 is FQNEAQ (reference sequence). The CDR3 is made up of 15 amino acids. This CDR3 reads CASSLALQVQETQYF. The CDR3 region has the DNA TGTGCCAGCAGCTTAGCACTTCAGGTTCAAGAGACCCAGTACTTC.

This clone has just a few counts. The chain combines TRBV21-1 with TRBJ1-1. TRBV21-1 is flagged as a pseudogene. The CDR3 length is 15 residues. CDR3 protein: CASSYPPGRNTEAFF. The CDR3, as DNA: TGTGCCAGCAGCTATCCCCCGGGGCGGAACACTGAAGCTTTCTTT.

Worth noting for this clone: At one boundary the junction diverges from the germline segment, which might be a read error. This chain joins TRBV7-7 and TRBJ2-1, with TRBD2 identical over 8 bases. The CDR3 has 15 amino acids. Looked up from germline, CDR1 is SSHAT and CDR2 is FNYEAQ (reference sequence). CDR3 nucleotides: TGTGCTAGCAGCTTAGAGCTAGCGGGTCCTAATGAGCAGTTCTTC. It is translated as CASSLELAGPNEQFF.

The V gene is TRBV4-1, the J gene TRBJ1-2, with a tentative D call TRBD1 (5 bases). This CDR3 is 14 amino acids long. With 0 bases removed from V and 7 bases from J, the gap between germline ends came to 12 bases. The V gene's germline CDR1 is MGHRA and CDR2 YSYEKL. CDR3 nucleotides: TGCGCCAGCAGCCAAGATTCTAGGGGACTTGGCTACACCTTC. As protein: CASSQDSRGLGYTF.

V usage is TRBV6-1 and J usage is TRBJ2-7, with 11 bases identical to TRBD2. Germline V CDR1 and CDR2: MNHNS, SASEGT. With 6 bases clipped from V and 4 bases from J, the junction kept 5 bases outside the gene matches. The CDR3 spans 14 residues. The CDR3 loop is CASSRTSGFYEQYF. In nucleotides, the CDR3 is TGTGCCAGCAGCCGGACTAGCGGGTTTTACGAGCAGTACTTC.

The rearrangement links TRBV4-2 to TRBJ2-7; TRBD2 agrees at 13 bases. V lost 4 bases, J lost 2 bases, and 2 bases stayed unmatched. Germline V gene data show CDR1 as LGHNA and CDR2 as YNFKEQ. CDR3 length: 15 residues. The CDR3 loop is CASSRTSGGAYEQYF. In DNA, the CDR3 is TGTGCCAGCAGCCGCACTAGCGGGGGGGCCTACGAGCAGTACTTC.

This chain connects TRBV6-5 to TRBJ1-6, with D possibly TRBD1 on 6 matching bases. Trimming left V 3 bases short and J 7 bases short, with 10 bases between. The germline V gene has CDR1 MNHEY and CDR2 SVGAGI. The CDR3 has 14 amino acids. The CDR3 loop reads CASSYAGQNSPLHF. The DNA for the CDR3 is TGTGCCAGCAGTTATGCCGGACAGAATTCACCCCTCCACTTT.